This T cell receptor (beta chain) is drawn from a study of identical twins (dated by TCRdb to 2016 to 2017). With regard to the full study: The study deep-sequenced TCR alpha and beta repertoires from monozygotic twins, unrelated adults of various ages and cord blood to test whether fetal clonotypes persist. To rule out contamination, replicate twin experiments were performed at different times with different library preparation protocols.

Every donor was a healthy Caucasian. The twin cohort comprised three pairs of female monozygotic twins, all aged roughly 18 to 29 years. Peripheral blood mononuclear cells were used as the source from which RNA for TCR libraries was isolated. The method behind the library was 5' RACE. The sample was run on an Illumina HiSeq 2000. Template switching introduced a universal primer binding site; the final cDNA contained a unique molecular identifier, enabling accurate counting of TCR cDNA molecules. Specific primers in the conserved constant-segment region were used to synthesize first-strand cDNA for TCR alpha and beta chains. To control for contamination, every cDNA library was double barcoded, receiving both a SMART-Mk sample barcode and Illumina barcodes. TruSeq adapter sequences, together with Illumina sample barcodes, were added in two successive PCR steps. The TCR alpha and beta cDNA libraries were sequenced on the Illumina HiSeq platform using custom primers. The paper's data handling went like this. Raw reads were processed with MiGEC to extract unique molecular identifiers, and MiXCR was used to determine CDR3 positions. For each individual, recombination models were inferred using an EM algorithm with the repgenHMM and IGoR tools. Shared clonotype analysis was performed with the tcR package in R, normalizing sharing by the product of cloneset sizes. To study raw recombination without the effects of thymic and clonal selection, out-of-frame nonproductive sequences were analyzed. The public sequencing data were trimmed at Q25 with fastp and processed into clonotypes with MiXCR by TCRdb, which kept only in-frame beta chains. CDR3 protein sequences are deduplicated, and each keeps its most common genes and DNA. V and J calls and clone size were set by TCRdb, not the authors. This sample has 690,000 or so distinct CDR3 sequences in its table, and over 8.5% of those were observed once. The biggest ten clones account for 0.98% of the sample.

From the cysteine up to the phenylalanine, the CDR3 has a length of 15 residues. Only the CDR3 part of the read is kept: 45 bases, read in frame from the first base. V gives up 6 bases and J gives up 3 bases, and the segment between their germline ends measures 16 bases. CDR1 and CDR2 were assigned from the germline V gene as MRHNA and SNTAGT. The paper as a whole reports these results and caveats: Out-of-frame TCR alpha sequences shared between twins showed an excess of low generation-probability sequences compared with coincidental sharing between unrelated individuals. Abundant cord blood beta clonotypes carried fewer insertions; young adult naive repertoires showed a weaker similar trend, while memory repertoires showed none. Conclusions relied on cross-sectional statistical analysis, since the same donors could not be followed over many years. Excess twin sharing in beta out-of-frame sequences was weaker because fewer shared sequences lowered the signal-to-noise ratio. Zero-insertion analyses could be partly confounded by invariant T cells such as MAIT and iNKT, although diverse VJ usage argued against such confounding for most clonotypes. In monozygotic twins, out-of-frame TCR alpha sharing was systematically underestimated by recombination models, although the models agreed with sharing between unrelated individuals.

This clonotype was recorded many times. Its antigen specificity is not known. No base qualities exist here, and no much larger clone lies one base off it. This same sample was also taken into another study, of yellow fever vaccine responses in identical twins. Per that second paper: The authors reported that the T cell response to vaccination in identical twins appeared partly convergent and partly personalized. Focusing on identical twins, the study followed the T cell clones that responded to the vaccine, and did so with precision.

The chain employs TRBV6-4 and TRBJ2-3; the D gene could be either TRBD1 or TRBD2, each agreeing at 5 bases. The sequence derives from a woman between 18 and 29 years old in good health. Sequences were obtained from PBMCs. The CDR3 is CASSPRGEGTDTQYF. The DNA sequence is as follows: TGTGCCAGCAGCCCCCGAGGGGAAGGGACAGATACGCAGTATTTT.